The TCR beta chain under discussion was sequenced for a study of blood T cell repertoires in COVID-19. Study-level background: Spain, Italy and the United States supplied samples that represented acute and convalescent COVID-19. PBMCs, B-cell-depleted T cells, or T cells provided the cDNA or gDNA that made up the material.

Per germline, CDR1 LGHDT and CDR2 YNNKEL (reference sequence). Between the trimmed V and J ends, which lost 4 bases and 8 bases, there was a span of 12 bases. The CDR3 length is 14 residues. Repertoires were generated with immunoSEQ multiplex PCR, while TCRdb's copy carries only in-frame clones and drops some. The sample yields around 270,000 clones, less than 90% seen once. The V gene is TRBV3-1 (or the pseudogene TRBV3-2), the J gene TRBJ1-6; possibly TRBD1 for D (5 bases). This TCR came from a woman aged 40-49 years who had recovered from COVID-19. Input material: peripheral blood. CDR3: CASSPTVFDSPLHF. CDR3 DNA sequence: TGTGCCAGCAGCCCGACAGTATTTGATTCACCCCTCCACTTT.